This T cell receptor (beta chain) was retrieved from a study of CD8 T cells in ankylosing spondylitis (dated by TCRdb to 2016 to 2017). Concerning the study at large: T cell receptor beta repertoires were profiled in healthy donors and ankylosing spondylitis patients so that disease-linked TCR variants could be found. The whole study cohort included 85 to 120 healthy donors and about two dozen ankylosing spondylitis patients. Peripheral blood samples were taken, and synovial fluid was additionally collected from ankylosing spondylitis patients. Here is what the overall study found, with its caveats: Blood from ankylosing spondylitis patients appeared to be characterized by a TCR beta motif made up of several highly homologous amino acid variants. Some motif variants had previously been reported in the synovial fluid and blood of reactive arthritis patients, which suggests shared mechanisms of disease initiation. The disease-linked clones were reported to be significantly enriched in matched synovial fluid samples from ankylosing spondylitis patients. In peripheral blood, the disease-linked clones were found at relatively low frequencies and had a CD8+ phenotype.

The data were produced on an Illumina HiSeq 2500. Quantitative 5'-RACE with molecular barcodes was used to prepare TCR beta libraries. Processing in the source paper ran as follows. To identify disease-linked TCR variants, a new computational method was used, one built on a probabilistic model of VDJ rearrangement. Using fastp trimming at Q25 and MiXCR clonotype assembly, TCRdb reanalyzed the public sequencing data and kept in-frame beta chains. Each CDR3 protein gets just one entry, which takes the most common genes and DNA from the rows behind it. For this entry, the V and J calls and clone size follow TCRdb and not the study's own pipeline. The sample table holds around 300,000 distinct CDR3 sequences, of which more than 20% were seen once. Together, the top ten hold 3.5% to 4.5% of the sample. This clonotype was counted between two and nine times. Its antigen is currently not known. Per-base qualities were not stored, and no clone one base away is much larger.

The CDR3 runs 16 residues from the cysteine to the phenylalanine. Only CDR3 DNA remains: 48 bases, in frame from the first base. V loses 5 bases of germline sequence and J loses 3 bases, and the interval between the two ends is 17 bases. CDR1 and CDR2, per the germline V gene, are MNHNS and SASEGT. The chain joins TRBV6-1 to TRBJ1-3; the best D guess is TRBD1, with 5 bases matching. Material: blood, either unsorted or a sorted T cell fraction (not recorded which). The TCR was taken from a female donor with ankylosing spondylitis or in good health (not recorded which). The CDR3 protein is CASSQDLWDVGNTIYF. DNA sequence: TGTGCCAGCAGTCAAGACCTATGGGACGTTGGAAACACCATATATTTT.